Presented here are 12 T cell receptor beta chains from one specimen sequenced in a study of T cell responses to AZD1222 COVID-19 vaccine. Assay used: immunoSEQ multiplex PCR; TCRdb lists only in-frame clones, some missing. The table lists roughly 150,000 clones, around 90% of them singletons. The material was peripheral blood, obtained 28 days after the second AZD1222 dose. The receptors here all came from an adult who received the AZD1222 COVID-19 vaccine.

The chain carries TRBV6-5 and TRBJ2-5; TRBD2 aligns across 7 bases. The germline V gene has CDR1 MNHEY and CDR2 SVGAGI. This CDR3 has 14 amino acids. The V gene end was trimmed by 7 bases and the J gene end by 1 base; junction bases not matched to a gene: 6. CDR3 residues: CASTPPGGQETQYF. Written as DNA, the CDR3 is TGTGCCAGCACTCCGCCGGGGGGCCAAGAGACCCAGTACTTC.

This clone was seen only once. The V and J genes are TRBV2 and TRBJ2-7, with TRBD2 matching over 12 bases. In germline, CDR1 is SNHLY, CDR2 FYNNEI. The CDR3 extends over 14 amino acids. V lost 9 bases to trimming and J lost 2 bases; unmatched junction nucleotides: 5. This CDR3 reads CARTRLAGAYEQYF. CDR3 coding DNA: TGTGCCAGGACTCGACTAGCGGGGGCCTACGAGCAGTACTTC.

The chain carries TRBV2 and TRBJ2-3; D remains unclear. CDR3 length: 12 amino acids. Trimming took off 7 bases at V and 3 bases at J, with 8 bases between the two ends. The germline V gene has CDR1 SNHLY and CDR2 FYNNEI. This CDR3 is CASMGWTDTQYF. CDR3 sequence (DNA): TGTGCCAGCATGGGCTGGACAGATACGCAGTATTTT.

The V call is TRBV12-3 or TRBV12-4, the J call TRBJ1-5; D is uncertain. CDR3 size: 13 residues. The V and J ends lost 5 bases and 7 bases respectively, with 12 bases between them. The CDR3 reads CASSLRMGQPQHF. Here the CDR3 DNA reads TGTGCCAGCAGTCTACGGATGGGGCAGCCCCAGCATTTT.

V gene TRBV7-2 combines with J gene TRBJ1-3; unclear D gene. Trimming cost V 3 bases and J 4 bases, with 10 bases left between them. Germline V lookup: CDR1 SGHTA, CDR2 FQGNSA. This CDR3 contains 14 residues. CDR3 nucleotides: TGTGCCAGCAGCTTTTACCAGGCAGGAAACACCATATATTTT. It codes for CASSFYQAGNTIYF.

The chain carries TRBV2 and TRBJ1-4; D gene unclear. CDR1 is SNHLY and CDR2 is FYNNEI in the germline V gene. The CDR3 is 14 residues long. Trimming removed 3 bases at V and 2 bases at J, with 7 bases between. CDR3 in DNA: TGTGCCAGCAGTGAGATGGGGACTAATGAAAAACTGTTTTTT. Amino acids: CASSEMGTNEKLFF.

J is TRBJ1-2 and V is TRBV4-1, with 8 bases aligning to TRBD1. V was clipped by 3 bases and J by 4 bases; unmatched bases: 10. This CDR3 is 16 amino acids long. Germline V lookup: CDR1 MGHRA, CDR2 YSYEKL. In DNA form, the CDR3 reads TGCGCCAGCAGCCACGGGGCAGGACAGGGAACCTATGGCTACACCTTC. It yields the protein CASSHGAGQGTYGYTF.

The gene calls are TRBV2 and TRBJ2-7; D unresolved. Germline V gene data show CDR1 as SNHLY and CDR2 as FYNNEI. The CDR3 covers 11 residues. Trimming removed 6 bases at V and 6 bases at J, with 9 bases between. For the CDR3, the DNA is TGTGCCAGCAGCACACGGGTCGAGCAGTACTTC. Translating it yields CASSTRVEQYF.

This chain joins TRBV19 and TRBJ2-7; D tentatively fits TRBD1 or TRBD2 (5 bases each). The CDR3 contains 19 residues. Per the germline V gene, CDR1 is LNHDA and CDR2 is SQIVND (reference sequence). Trimming cost V 5 bases and J 3 bases, with 29 bases left between them. The CDR3 DNA follows: TGTGCCAGTAGTGCCGCCTATTCGAGGGGCTTATCTCTACTCTACGAGCAGTACTTC. This translates into CASSAAYSRGLSLLYEQYF. Full variable domain (rest looked up from reference TRBV19 and TRBJ2-7): DGGITQSPKYLFRKEGQNVTLSCEQNLNHDAMYWYRQDPGQGLRLIYYSQIVNDFQKGDIAEGYSVSREKKESFPLTVTSAQKNPTAFYLCASSAAYSRGLSLLYEQYFGPGTRLTVT.

The V gene is TRBV5-1, the J gene TRBJ1-1, with 9 positions matching TRBD1. J was trimmed by 0 bases and V by 0 bases; bases with no gene match: 3. The CDR3 runs 16 residues. The V gene's germline CDR1 is SGHRS and CDR2 YFSETQ. DNA for the CDR3: TGCGCCAGCAGCTTGGGGACAGGGGCCATGAACACTGAAGCTTTCTTT. Translating it yields CASSLGTGAMNTEAFF.

This clone was picked up a small number of times. This sequence joins TRBV6-5 and TRBJ1-2; D not certain. V lost 2 bases to trimming and J lost 2 bases, with 15 bases between them. The CDR3 covers 16 residues. The germline gives CDR1 MNHEY, CDR2 SVGAGI. CDR3 protein: CASSYTYPSTNYGYTF. CDR3 nucleotides: TGTGCCAGCAGTTACACCTACCCCAGTACGAACTATGGCTACACCTTC.

This clone occurred a few times. This sequence joins TRBV5-1 and TRBJ2-7; unclear D gene. The ends were cut back, 6 bases at V and 0 bases at J, with 13 bases in the middle. The CDR3 has 14 amino acids. The germline V gene encodes CDR1 SGHRS and CDR2 YFSETQ. The CDR3 reads CASIPPHDSYEQYF. DNA of the CDR3: TGCGCCAGCATCCCTCCCCATGACTCCTACGAGCAGTACTTC.